This TCR beta chain was captured by sequencing in a study of sequential checkpoint blockade in melanoma. Study-wide context: Arm A got nivolumab then ipilimumab; arm B the reverse, 1:1. Both treatment sequences were followed by maintenance nivolumab.

Looked up from germline, CDR1 is PRHDT and CDR2 is FYEKMQ (reference sequence). Trimming cost V 2 bases and J 0 bases; bases outside gene matches: 4. This CDR3 has 16 amino acids. Stated treatment: randomized to nivolumab then ipilimumab (arm A) or the reverse (arm B). Patients had received no earlier DNA-damaging chemotherapy. Live CD3+CD8+ CD19− CD56− cells were sorted from PBMCs. The method was immunoSEQ multiplex PCR; TCRdb's version includes in-frame clones alone and lacks a portion of them. The data show some 19,000 clones, around 66% seen once. This clone is classed as medium-sized (0.01 to 0.1%).

This TCR was recovered from a human donor with melanoma. This chain connects TRBV13 to TRBJ2-1; 7 bases are shared with TRBD2. Sequenced material: CD8+ T cells sorted from blood (inferred from file names), taken from a patient given nivolumab and ipilimumab in sequence. The CDR3, as DNA: TGTGCCAGCAGCTTAAGGCGGGAGAGCTCCTACAATGAGCAGTTCTTC. Translated: CASSLRRESSYNEQFF.